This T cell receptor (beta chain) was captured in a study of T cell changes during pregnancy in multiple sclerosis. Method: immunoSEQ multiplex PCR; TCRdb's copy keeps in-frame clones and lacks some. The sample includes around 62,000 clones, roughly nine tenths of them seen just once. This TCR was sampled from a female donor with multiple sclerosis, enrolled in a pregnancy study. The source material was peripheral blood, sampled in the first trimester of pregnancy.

This CDR3 is CASSYLAGAGRKQYF. The CDR3 DNA reads TGTGCCAGCAGTTACCTAGCGGGAGCGGGGAGGAAGCAGTACTTC. This chain joins TRBV6-6 and TRBJ2-7; 10 bases are shared with TRBD2. The CDR3 covers 15 residues. CDR1 and CDR2 (germline): MNHNY, SVGAGI (reference sequence). With 2 bases clipped from V and 8 bases from J, the junction kept 9 bases outside the gene matches.